There are many counts of the clone carrying this TCR beta chain. What it recognizes is unknown. These data belong to a study of human T cells and chemical hapten exposure. Study-wide points: TCRs exceeding a frequency of 1 in 1000 stayed unchanged under DPC sensitization.

TCRdb ran MiXCR on the RACE reads and lists one entry per CDR3 protein. The profile covers 99,000 or so distinct CDR3 sequences, with about 10% appearing a single time and around 3.3% taken by the ten largest. The CDR3 runs to 15 residues. V lost 3 bases and J 0 bases, leaving 9 bases between the germline ends. Germline assignment: CDR1 MNHNS and CDR2 SASEGT. Time point specified: pre-sensitization, week 0. Treatment given: therapeutic diphenylcyclopropenone sensitization with weekly scalp DPC. Alopecia patients, 18 to 70 years old and DPC-suitable, served as donors. The receptor was derived from a woman between 55 and 75 years old with alopecia areata. Some clones in this sample may be carry-over from other donors' samples. The source was whole blood, collected in connection with sensitization to the hapten diphenylcyclopropenone (DPC). V is TRBV6-1 and J is TRBJ2-1; no definite D call. CDR3 DNA: TGTGCCAGCAGTGAGTCGGAGAACTCCTACAATGAGCAGTTCTTC. This codes for CASSESENSYNEQFF.